This TCR beta chain emerged from a study of blood T cells in healthy people across ages. V was pared by 3 bases and J by 6 bases, with 18 bases between. CDR1 is SGHAT and CDR2 is FQNNGV in the germline V gene. The CDR3 extends over 16 amino acids. A sample-barcoded 5' primer and a J-beta primer mix were used in a second PCR of about 7 to 12 cycles. Via MiXCR, TCRdb re-called the 5' RACE reads, giving one row per CDR3 protein. The table lists some 1.5 million distinct CDR3 sequences, about 28% of them singletons. In each sample, at least 7 million PBMCs were isolated. Material: blood. The V call is TRBV11-2, the J call TRBJ2-4, with D perhaps TRBD2 (7 bases). This clonotype was sampled from a woman in her 30s in good health. Written as DNA, the CDR3 is TGTGCCAGCAGCTTGGGTTCGCGGGGGCGGGGAAACATTCAGTACTTC. This encodes CASSLGSRGRGNIQYF.